The following is a T cell receptor (beta chain) sequence with its context. Its antigen is unknown. Because the library targeted alpha chains, this beta chain is an off-target read whose size means little. From the 5' RACE reads, TCRdb called clonotypes with MiXCR, one entry per CDR3 protein. The sample records 2,000 to 3,000 distinct CDR3 sequences, roughly 23% being singletons. Trimming cost V 8 bases and J 1 base; bases outside gene matches: 8. Germline CDR1 is SQVTM and CDR2 is ANQGSEA. The CDR3 contains 14 residues. This entry belongs to a study of spatial heterogeneity in lung cancer. Study-level results: In tumors, expanded intratumoral alpha and beta TCR counts tracked mutation counts.

Time point meaning: sample taken at primary tumor resection. The material sequenced was lung tumor tissue, taken at surgery. This sequence originates from a male donor with early-stage non-small cell lung cancer. The chain combines TRBV29-1 with TRBJ2-3; 8 bases are a match to TRBD2. CDR3 sequence: CSSGGAGGTDTQYF. Written as DNA, the CDR3 is TGCAGCTCAGGCGGAGCGGGAGGCACAGATACGCAGTATTTT.